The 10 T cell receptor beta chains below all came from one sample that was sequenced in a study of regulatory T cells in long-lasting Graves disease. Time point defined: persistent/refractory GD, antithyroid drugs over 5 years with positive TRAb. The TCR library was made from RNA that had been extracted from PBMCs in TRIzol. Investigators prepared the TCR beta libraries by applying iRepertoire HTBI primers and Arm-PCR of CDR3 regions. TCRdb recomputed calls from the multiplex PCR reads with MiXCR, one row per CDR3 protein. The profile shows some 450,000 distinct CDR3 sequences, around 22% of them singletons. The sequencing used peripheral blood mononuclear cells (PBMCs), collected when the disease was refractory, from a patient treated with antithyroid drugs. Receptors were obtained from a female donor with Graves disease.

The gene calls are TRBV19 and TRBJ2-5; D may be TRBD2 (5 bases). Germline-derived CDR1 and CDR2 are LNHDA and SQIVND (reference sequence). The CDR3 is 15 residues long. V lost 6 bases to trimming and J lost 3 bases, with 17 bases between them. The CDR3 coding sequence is TGTGCCAGTAGGACACGGGGTATCGGGGAAGAGACCCAGTACTTC. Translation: CASRTRGIGEETQYF.

The CDR3 reads CSAAPLAGVPFYTQYF. Here the CDR3 DNA reads TGCAGTGCCGCCCCTCTAGCGGGGGTACCGTTTTATACGCAGTATTTT. J is TRBJ2-3 and V is TRBV20-1; 10 positions match TRBD2. This CDR3 spans 16 amino acids. The germline CDR1 and CDR2 sequences are DFQATT and SNEGSKA (reference sequence). V gave up 6 bases and J gave up 7 bases; unmatched junction bases: 16.

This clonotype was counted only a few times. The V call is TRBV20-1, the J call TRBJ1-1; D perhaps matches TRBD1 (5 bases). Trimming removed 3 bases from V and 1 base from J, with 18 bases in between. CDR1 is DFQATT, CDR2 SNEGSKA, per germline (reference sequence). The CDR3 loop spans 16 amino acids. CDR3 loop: CSARPPIQAQNTEAFF. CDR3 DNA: TGCAGTGCTAGGCCCCCCATACAGGCACAGAACACTGAAGCTTTCTTT.

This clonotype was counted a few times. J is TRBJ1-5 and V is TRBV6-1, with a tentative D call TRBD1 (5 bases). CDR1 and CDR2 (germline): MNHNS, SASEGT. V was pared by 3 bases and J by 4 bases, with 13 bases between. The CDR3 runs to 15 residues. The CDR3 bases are TGTGCCAGCAGTGAGATAACAGGTACTAATCAGCCCCAGCATTTT. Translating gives CASSEITGTNQPQHF.

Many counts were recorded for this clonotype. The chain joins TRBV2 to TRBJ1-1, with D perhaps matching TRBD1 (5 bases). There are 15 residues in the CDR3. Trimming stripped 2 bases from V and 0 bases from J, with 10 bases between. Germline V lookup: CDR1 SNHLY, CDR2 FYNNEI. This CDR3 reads CASSEFRTLNTEAFF. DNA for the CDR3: TGTGCCAGCAGTGAATTTAGGACATTGAACACTGAAGCTTTCTTT.

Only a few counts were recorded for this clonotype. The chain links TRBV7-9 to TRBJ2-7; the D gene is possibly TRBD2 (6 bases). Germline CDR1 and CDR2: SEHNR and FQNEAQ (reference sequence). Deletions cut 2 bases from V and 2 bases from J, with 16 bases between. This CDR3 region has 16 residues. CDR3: CASSLRAGEAAYEQYF. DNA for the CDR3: TGTGCCAGCAGCTTACGGGCCGGGGAGGCGGCCTACGAGCAGTACTTC.

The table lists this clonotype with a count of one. The CDR3 spells CASSLLLRGLQETQYF. The CDR3 DNA reads TGTGCCAGCAGCCTCCTCCTCCGAGGACTGCAAGAGACCCAGTACTTC. The rearrangement links TRBV5-6 to TRBJ2-5, with D maybe TRBD2 (5 bases). From germline, CDR1 is SGHDT and CDR2 YYEEEE. The CDR3 totals 16 residues. Trimming shortened V by 4 bases and J by 2 bases, and 18 bases separated the two germline ends.

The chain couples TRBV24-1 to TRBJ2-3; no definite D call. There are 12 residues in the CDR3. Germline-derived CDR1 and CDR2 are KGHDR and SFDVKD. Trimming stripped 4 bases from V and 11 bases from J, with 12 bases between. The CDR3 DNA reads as TGTGCCACCAGTGAGACCCCTCAGATGCAGTATTTT. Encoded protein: CATSETPQMQYF.

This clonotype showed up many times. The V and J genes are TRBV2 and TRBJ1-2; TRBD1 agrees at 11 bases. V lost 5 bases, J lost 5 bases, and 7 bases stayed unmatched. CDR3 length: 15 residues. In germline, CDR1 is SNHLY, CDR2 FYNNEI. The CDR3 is CASSPGQGVRYGYTF. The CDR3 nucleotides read TGTGCCAGCAGTCCGGGACAGGGGGTTCGGTATGGCTACACCTTC.

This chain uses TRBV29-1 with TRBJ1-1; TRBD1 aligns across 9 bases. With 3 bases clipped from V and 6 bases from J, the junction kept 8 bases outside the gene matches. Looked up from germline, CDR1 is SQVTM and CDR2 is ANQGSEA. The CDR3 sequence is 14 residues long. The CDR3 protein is CSVELRDRDAEAFF. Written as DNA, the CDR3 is TGCAGCGTTGAGCTCCGGGACAGGGACGCTGAAGCTTTCTTT.